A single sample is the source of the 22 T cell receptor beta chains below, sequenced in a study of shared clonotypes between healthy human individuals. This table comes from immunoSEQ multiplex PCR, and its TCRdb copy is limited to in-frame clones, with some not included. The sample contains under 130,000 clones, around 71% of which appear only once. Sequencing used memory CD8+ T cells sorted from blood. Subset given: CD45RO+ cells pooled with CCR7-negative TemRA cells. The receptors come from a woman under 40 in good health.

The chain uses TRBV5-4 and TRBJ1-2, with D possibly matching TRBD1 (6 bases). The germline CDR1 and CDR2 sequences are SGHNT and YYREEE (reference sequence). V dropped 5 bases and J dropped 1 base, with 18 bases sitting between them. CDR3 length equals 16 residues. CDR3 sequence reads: CASSRGGDSVNYGYTF. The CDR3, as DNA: TGTGCCAGCAGTAGGGGGGGTGACAGCGTTAACTATGGCTACACCTTC.

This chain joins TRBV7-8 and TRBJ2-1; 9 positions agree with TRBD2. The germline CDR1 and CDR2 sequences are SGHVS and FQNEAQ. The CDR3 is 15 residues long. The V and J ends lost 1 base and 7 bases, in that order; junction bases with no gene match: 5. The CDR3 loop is CASSLEGTSLNEQFF. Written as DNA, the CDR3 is TGTGCCAGCAGCTTAGAGGGGACTAGCCTAAATGAGCAGTTCTTC.

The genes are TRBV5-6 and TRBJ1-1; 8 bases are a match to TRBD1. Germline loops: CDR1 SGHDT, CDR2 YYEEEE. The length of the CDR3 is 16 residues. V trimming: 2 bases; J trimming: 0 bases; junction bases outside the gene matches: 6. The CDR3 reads CASSFGQGGVNTEAFF. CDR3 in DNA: TGTGCCAGCAGCTTCGGACAGGGTGGGGTGAACACTGAAGCTTTCTTT.

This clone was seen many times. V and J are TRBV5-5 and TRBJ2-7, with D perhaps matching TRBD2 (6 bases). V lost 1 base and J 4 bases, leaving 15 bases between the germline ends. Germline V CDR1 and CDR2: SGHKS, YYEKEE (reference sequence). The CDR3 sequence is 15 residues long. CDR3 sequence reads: CASSLSRGTGYEQYF. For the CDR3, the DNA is TGTGCCAGCAGCTTGAGTCGCGGGACGGGTTACGAGCAGTACTTC.

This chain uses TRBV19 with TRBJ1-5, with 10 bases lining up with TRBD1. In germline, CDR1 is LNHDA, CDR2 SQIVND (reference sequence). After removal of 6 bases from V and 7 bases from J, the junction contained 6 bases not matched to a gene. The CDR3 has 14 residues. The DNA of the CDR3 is TGTGCCAGTAGGGAGGGACAGGGGCGGCAGCCCCAGCATTTT. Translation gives CASREGQGRQPQHF.

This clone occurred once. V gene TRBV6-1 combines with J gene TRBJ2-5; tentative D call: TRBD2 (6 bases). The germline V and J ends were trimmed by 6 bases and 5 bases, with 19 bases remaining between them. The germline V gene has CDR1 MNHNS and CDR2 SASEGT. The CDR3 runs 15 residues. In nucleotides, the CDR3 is TGTGCCAGCAGCTCCACGGCGGAGGGCGCGGAGACCCAGTACTTC. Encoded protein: CASSSTAEGAETQYF.

Written as DNA, the CDR3 is TGCAGCGTGTCCGGGACAGGGACTTACGAGCAGTACTTC. It yields the protein CSVSGTGTYEQYF. The chain is built from TRBV29-1 and TRBJ2-7, with TRBD1 identical over 9 bases. Losses at the gene ends were 6 bases for V and 4 bases for J; bases not matched to a gene: 7. Germline V lookup: CDR1 SQVTM, CDR2 ANQGSEA. The CDR3 totals 13 residues.

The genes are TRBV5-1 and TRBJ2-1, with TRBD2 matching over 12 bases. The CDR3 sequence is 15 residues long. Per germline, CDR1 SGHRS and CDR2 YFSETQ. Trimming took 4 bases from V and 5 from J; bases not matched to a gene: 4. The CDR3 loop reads CASSELAGGHNEQFF. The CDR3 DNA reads TGCGCCAGCAGCGAACTAGCGGGAGGCCACAATGAGCAGTTCTTC.

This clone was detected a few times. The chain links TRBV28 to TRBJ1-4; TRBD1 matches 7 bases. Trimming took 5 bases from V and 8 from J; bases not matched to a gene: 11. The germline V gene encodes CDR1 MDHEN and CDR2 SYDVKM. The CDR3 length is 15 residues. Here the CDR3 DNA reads TGTGCCAGCAGTCCGGAATCGGGACAGTTAGAAAAACTGTTTTTT. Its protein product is CASSPESGQLEKLFF.

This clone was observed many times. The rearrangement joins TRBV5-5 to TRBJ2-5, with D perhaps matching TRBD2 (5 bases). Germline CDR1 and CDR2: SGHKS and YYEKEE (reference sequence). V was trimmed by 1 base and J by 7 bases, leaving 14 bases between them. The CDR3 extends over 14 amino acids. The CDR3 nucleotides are TGTGCCAGCAGCTTGCCGGACTCTCCAGGGACCCAGTACTTC. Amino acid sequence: CASSLPDSPGTQYF. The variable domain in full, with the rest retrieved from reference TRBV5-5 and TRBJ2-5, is DAGVTQSPTHLIKTRGQQVTLRCSPISGHKSVSWYQQVLGQGPQFIFQYYEKEERGRGNFPDRFSARQFPNYSSELNVNALLLGDSALYLCASSLPDSPGTQYFGPGTRLLVL.

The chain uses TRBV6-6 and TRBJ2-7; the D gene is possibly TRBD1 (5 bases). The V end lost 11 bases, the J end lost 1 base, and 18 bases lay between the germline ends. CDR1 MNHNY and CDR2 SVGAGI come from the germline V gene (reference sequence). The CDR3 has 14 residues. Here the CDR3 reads CAPSQGKKSYEQYF. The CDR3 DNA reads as TGTGCCCCCAGTCAGGGTAAGAAGTCCTACGAGCAGTACTTC.

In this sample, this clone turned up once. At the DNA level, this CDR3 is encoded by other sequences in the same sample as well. This chain's CDR3 is CASSTSYNEQFF. The CDR3 DNA reads as TGTGCCAGCAGTACCTCCTACAATGAGCAGTTCTTC. The chain employs TRBV27 and TRBJ2-1; unclear D gene. The germline gives CDR1 MNHEY, CDR2 SMNVEV (reference sequence). The CDR3 is 12 amino acids. V lost 5 bases and J 0 bases, leaving 2 bases between the germline ends.

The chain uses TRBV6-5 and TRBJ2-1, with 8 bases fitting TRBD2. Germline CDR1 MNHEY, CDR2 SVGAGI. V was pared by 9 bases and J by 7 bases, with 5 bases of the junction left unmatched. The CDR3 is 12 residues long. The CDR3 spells CARDSGENEQFF. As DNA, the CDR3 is TGTGCCAGAGATAGCGGGGAGAATGAGCAGTTCTTC.

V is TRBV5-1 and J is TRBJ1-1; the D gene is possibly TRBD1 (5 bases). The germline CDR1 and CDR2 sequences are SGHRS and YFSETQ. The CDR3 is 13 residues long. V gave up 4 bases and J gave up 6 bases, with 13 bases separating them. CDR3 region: CASSEFRGAEAFF. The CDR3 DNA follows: TGCGCCAGCAGCGAGTTTAGGGGAGCTGAAGCTTTCTTT.

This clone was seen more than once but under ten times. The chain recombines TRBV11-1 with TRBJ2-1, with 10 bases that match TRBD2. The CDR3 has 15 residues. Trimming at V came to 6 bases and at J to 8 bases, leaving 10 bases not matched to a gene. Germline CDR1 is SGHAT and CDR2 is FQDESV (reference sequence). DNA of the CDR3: TGTGCCAGCAGTAATGTAGCGGGAGGAGAGGATGAGCAGTTCTTC. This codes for CASSNVAGGEDEQFF.

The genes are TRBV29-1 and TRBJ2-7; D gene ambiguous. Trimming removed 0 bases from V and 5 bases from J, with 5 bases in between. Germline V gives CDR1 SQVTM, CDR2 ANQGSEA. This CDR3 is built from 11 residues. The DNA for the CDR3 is TGCAGCGTTGAAGAGGCCCACGAGCAGTACTTC. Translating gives CSVEEAHEQYF.

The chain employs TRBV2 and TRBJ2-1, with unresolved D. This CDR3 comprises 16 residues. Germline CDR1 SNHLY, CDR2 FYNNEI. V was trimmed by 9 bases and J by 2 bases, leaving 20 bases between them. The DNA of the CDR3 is TGTGCCAGTAATCGAGCTGGACCCTCCCCCTACAATGAGCAGTTCTTC. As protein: CASNRAGPSPYNEQFF.

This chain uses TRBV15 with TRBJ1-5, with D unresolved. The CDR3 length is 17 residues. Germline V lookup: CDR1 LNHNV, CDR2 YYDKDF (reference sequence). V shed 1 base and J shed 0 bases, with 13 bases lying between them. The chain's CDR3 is CATSRVEVFYSNQPQHF. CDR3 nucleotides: TGTGCCACCAGCAGAGTCGAAGTATTCTATAGCAATCAGCCCCAGCATTTT.

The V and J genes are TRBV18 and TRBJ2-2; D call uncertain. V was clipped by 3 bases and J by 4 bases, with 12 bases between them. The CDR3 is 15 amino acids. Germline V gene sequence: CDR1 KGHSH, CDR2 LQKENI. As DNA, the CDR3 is TGTGCCAGCTCACCGTACGGATCGACCACCGGGGAGCTGTTTTTT. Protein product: CASSPYGSTTGELFF. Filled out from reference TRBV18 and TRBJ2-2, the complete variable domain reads NAGVMQNPRHLVRRRGQEARLRCSPMKGHSHVYWYRQLPEEGLKFMVYLQKENIIDESGMPKERFSAEFPKEGPSILRIQQVVRGDSAAYFCASSPYGSTTGELFFGEGSRLTVL.

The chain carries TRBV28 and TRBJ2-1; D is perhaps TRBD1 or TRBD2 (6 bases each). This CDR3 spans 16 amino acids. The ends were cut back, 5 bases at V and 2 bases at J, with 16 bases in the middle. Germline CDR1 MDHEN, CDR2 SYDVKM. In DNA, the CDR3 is TGTGCCAGCAGTCCCGGTAGGGGGGACACCTACAATGAGCAGTTCTTC. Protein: CASSPGRGDTYNEQFF. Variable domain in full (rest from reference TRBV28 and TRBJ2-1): DVKVTQSSRYLVKRTGEKVFLECVQDMDHENMFWYRQDPGLGLRLIYFSYDVKMKEKGDIPEGYSVSREKKERFSLILESASTNQTSMYLCASSPGRGDTYNEQFFGPGTRLTVL.

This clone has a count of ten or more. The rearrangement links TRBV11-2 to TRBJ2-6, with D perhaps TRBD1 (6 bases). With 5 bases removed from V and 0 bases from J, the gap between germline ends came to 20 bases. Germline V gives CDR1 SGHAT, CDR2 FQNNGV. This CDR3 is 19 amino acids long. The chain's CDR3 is CASSTRTVSLVSGANVLTF. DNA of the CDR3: TGTGCCAGCAGCACCCGGACAGTAAGCTTAGTCTCTGGGGCCAACGTCCTGACTTTC.

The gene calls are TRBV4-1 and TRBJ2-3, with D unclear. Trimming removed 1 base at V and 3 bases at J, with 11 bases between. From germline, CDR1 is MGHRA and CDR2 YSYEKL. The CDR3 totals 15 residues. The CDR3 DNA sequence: TGCGCCAGCAGCCAAGTGGTCTCTGTTACAGATACGCAGTATTTT. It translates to CASSQVVSVTDTQYF.